Reported below is one T cell receptor (beta chain). Its antigen is still unknown. The source of the sample is a study of T cells in localized non-small cell lung cancer. The study, taken as a whole, reports: Longer overall survival accompanied higher blood T cell density. T cell clonality was highest in uninvolved adjacent lung, above tumor. Appearing in adjacent lung were a median about 60 of the top 100 tumor clones. Heterogeneity remains possible, as sequencing covered one tumor region only.

Germline V lookup: CDR1 SNHLY, CDR2 FYNNEI. Trimming removed 6 bases at V and 6 bases at J, with 12 bases between. This CDR3 comprises 13 residues. The data were produced by immunoSEQ multiplex PCR, yet TCRdb's version contains in-frame clones alone and is incomplete. Here the sample spans 20,000 or so clones, roughly 84% being singletons. V is TRBV2 and J is TRBJ1-5; possibly TRBD1 for D (6 bases). The sample here was peripheral blood, taken before any cancer treatment. This TCR derives from a man aged 35 to 70 with stage I lung adenocarcinoma. CDR3 amino acids: CASSAGEGQPQHF. CDR3 DNA sequence: TGTGCCAGCAGCGCAGGGGAAGGTCAGCCCCAGCATTTT.